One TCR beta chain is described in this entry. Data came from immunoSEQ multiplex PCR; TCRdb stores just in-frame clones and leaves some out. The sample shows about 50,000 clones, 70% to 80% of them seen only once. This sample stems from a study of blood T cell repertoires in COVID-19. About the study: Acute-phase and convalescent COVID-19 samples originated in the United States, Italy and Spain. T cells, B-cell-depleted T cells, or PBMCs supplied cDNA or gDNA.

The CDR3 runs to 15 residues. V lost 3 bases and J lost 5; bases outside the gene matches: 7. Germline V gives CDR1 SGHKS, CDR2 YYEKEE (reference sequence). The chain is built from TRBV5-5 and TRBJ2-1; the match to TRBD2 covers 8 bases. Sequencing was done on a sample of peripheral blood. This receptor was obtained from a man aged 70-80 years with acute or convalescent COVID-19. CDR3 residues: CASSSLAGPDNEQFF. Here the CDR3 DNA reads TGTGCCAGCAGCTCGTTAGCGGGACCAGACAATGAGCAGTTCTTC.